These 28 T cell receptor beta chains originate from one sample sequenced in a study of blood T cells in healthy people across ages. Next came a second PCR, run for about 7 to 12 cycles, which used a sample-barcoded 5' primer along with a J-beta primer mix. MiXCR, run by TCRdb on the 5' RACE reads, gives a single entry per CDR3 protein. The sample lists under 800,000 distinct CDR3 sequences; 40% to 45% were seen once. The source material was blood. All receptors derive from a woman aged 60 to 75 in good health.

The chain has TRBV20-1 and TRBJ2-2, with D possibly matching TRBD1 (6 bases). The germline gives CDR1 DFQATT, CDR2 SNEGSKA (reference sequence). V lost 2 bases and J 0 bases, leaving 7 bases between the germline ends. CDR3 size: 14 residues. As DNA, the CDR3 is TGCAGTGCTAGAAAGGGGGCGAACACCGGGGAGCTGTTTTTT. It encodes CSARKGANTGELFF.

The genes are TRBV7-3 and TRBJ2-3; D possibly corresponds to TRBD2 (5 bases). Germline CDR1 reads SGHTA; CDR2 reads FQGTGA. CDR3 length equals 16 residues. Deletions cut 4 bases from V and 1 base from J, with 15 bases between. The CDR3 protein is CASSSQLVRGTDTQYF. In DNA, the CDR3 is TGTGCCAGCAGCTCGCAACTAGTTCGGGGCACAGATACGCAGTATTTT. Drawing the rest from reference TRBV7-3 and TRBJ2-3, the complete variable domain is GAGVSQTPSNKVTEKGKYVELRCDPISGHTALYWYRQSLGQGPEFLIYFQGTGAADDSGLPNDRFFAVRPEGSVSTLKIQRTERGDSAVYLCASSSQLVRGTDTQYFGPGTRLTVL.

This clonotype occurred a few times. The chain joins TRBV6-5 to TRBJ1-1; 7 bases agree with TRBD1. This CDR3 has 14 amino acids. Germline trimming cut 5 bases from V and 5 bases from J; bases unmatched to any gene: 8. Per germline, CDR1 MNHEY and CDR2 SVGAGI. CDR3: CASSLQGVGTEAFF. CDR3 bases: TGTGCCAGCAGTCTCCAGGGGGTGGGGACTGAAGCTTTCTTT.

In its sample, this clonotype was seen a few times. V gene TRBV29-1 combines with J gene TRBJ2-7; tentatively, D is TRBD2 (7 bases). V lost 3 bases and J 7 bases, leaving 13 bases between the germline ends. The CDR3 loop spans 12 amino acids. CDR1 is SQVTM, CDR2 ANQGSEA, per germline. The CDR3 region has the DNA TGCAGCGTTGAGGCGGGGGCGAGAGAGCAGTACTTC. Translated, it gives CSVEAGAREQYF.

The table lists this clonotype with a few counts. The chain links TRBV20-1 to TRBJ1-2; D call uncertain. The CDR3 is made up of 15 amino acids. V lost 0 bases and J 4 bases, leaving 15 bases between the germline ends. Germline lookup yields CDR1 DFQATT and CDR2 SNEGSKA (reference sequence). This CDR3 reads CSAREEQINSYGYTF. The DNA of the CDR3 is TGCAGTGCTAGAGAGGAGCAGATAAATAGCTATGGCTACACCTTC.

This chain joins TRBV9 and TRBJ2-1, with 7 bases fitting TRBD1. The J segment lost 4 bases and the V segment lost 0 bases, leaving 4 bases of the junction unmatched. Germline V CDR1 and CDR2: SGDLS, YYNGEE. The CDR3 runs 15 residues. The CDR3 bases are TGTGCCAGCAGCGTAGGTGGGACAGTTTACAATGAGCAGTTCTTC. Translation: CASSVGGTVYNEQFF.

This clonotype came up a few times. The CDR3 sequence is CASSPRGSEAFF. DNA of the CDR3: TGTGCCAGCAGCCCCAGGGGCTCTGAAGCTTTCTTT. This sequence joins TRBV5-6 and TRBJ1-1; TRBD1 might be the D (6 bases). Trimming cost V 4 bases and J 6 bases, with 10 bases left between them. Germline values: CDR1 SGHDT, CDR2 YYEEEE. The length of the CDR3 is 12 residues. Supplemented by reference TRBV5-6 and TRBJ1-1, the full variable domain reads DAGVTQSPTHLIKTRGQQVTLRCSPKSGHDTVSWYQQALGQGPQFIFQYYEEEERQRGNFPDRFSGHQFPNYSSELNVNALLLGDSALYLCASSPRGSEAFFGQGTRLTVV.

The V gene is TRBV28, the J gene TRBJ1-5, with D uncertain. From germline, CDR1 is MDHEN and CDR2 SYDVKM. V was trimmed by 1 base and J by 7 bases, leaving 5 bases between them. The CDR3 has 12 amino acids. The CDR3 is CASSLLTQPQHF. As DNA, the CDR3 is TGTGCCAGCAGTTTATTAACCCAGCCCCAGCATTTT.

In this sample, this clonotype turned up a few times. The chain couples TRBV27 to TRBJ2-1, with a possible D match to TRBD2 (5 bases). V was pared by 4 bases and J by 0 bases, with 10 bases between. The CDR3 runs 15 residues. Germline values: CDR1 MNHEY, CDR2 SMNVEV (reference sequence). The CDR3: CASSSAESSYNEQFF. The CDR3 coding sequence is TGTGCCAGCAGTTCAGCGGAGAGCTCCTACAATGAGCAGTTCTTC.

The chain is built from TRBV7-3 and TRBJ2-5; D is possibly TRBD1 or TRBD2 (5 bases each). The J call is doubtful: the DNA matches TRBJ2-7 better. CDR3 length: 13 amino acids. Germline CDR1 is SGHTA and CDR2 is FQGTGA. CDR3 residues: CASSSGPYREQYF. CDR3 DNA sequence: TGTGCCAGCAGCTCGGGACCCTACCGCGAGCAGTACTTC.

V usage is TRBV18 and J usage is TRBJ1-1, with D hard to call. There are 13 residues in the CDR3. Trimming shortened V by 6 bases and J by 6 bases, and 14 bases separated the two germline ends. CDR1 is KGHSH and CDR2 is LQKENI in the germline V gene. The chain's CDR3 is CASSLPSPPEAFF. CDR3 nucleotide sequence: TGTGCCAGCTCTCTTCCGAGTCCCCCTGAAGCTTTCTTT.

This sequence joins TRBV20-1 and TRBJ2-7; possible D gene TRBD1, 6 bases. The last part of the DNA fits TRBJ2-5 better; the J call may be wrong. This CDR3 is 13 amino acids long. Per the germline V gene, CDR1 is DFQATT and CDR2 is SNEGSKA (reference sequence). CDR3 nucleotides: TGCAGTGCCCTCGGCAGGGGTGAAGAGACCCAGTACTTC. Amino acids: CSALGRGEETQYF.

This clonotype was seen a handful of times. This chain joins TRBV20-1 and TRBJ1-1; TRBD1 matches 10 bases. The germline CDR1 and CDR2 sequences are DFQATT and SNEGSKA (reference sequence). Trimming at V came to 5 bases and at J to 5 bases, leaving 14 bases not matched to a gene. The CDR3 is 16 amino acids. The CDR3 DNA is TGCAGTGCTGCCCAGGGGACAGGGGATTTGAGGACTGAAGCTTTCTTT. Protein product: CSAAQGTGDLRTEAFF.

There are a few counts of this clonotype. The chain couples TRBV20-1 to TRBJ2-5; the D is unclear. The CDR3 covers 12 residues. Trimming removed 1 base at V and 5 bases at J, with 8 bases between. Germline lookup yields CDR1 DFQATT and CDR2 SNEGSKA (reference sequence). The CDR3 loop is CSARGLDETQYF. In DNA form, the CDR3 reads TGCAGTGCTAGAGGGCTAGATGAGACCCAGTACTTC.

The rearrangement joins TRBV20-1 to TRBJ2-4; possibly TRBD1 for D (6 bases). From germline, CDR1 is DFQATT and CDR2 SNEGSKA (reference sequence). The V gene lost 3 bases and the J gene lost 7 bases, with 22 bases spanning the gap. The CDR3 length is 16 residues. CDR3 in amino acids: CSASGFLGQGKNIQYF. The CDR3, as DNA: TGCAGTGCTAGTGGGTTTTTAGGCCAGGGGAAGAACATTCAGTACTTC.

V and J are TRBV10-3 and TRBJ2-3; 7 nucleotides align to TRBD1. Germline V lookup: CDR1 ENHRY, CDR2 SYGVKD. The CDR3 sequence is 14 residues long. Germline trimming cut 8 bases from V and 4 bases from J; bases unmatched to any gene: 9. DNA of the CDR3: TGTGCCATCTATTCGGGGCAGGGGGCAGATACGCAGTATTTT. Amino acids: CAIYSGQGADTQYF.

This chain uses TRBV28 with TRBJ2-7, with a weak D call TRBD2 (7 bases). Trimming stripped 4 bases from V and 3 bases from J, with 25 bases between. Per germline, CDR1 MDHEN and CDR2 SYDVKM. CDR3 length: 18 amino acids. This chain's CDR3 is CASSWDMQGGPMLYEQYF. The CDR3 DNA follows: TGTGCCAGCAGTTGGGACATGCAGGGAGGGCCAATGCTCTACGAGCAGTACTTC.

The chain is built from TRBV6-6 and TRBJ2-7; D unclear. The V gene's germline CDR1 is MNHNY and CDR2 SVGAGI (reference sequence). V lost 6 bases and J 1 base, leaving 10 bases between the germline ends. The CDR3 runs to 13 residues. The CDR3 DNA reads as TGTGCCAGCAGCCCGACACGTTCCTACGAGCAGTACTTC. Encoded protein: CASSPTRSYEQYF.

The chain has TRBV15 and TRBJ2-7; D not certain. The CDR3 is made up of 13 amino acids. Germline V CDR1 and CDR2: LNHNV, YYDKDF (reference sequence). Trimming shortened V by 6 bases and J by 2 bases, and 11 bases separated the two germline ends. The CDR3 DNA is TGTGCCACCAGAGAAAACAGAGCCTACGAGCAGTACTTC. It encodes CATRENRAYEQYF. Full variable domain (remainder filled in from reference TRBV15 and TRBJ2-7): DAMVIQNPRYQVTQFGKPVTLSCSQTLNHNVMYWYQQKSSQAPKLLFHYYDKDFNNEADTPDNFQSRRPNTSFCFLDIRSPGLGDTAMYLCATRENRAYEQYFGPGTRLTVT.

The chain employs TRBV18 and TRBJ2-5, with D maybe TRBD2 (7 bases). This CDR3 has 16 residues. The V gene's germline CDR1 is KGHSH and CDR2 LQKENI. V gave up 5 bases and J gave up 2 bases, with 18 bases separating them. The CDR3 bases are TGTGCCAGCTCAGTTTCGGCGGGGGCCTTACAAGAGACCCAGTACTTC. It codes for CASSVSAGALQETQYF. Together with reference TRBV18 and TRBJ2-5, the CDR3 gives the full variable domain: NAGVMQNPRHLVRRRGQEARLRCSPMKGHSHVYWYRQLPEEGLKFMVYLQKENIIDESGMPKERFSAEFPKEGPSILRIQQVVRGDSAAYFCASSVSAGALQETQYFGPGTRLLVL.

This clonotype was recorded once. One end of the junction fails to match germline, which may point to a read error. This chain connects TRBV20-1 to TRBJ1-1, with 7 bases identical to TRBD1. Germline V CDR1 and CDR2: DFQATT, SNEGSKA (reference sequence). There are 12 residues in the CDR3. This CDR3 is CGATQGTAEAFF. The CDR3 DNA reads TGCGGTGCTACGCAAGGGACAGCAGAAGCTTTCTTT.

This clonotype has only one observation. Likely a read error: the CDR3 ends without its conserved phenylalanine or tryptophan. Here the CDR3 reads CASSLVGNYGYTL. The CDR3 nucleotides are TGTGCCAGCAGTTTGGTCGGCAACTATGGCTACACCTTA. The rearrangement joins TRBV12-3 or TRBV12-4 to TRBJ1-2; D not resolved. This CDR3 spans 13 amino acids. The V end lost 3 bases, the J end lost 2 bases, and 7 bases lay between the germline ends.

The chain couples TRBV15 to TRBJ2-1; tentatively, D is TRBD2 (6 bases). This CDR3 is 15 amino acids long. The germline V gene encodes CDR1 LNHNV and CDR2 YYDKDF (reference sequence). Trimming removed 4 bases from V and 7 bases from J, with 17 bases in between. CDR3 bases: TGTGCCACCAGCATCGGGACTCCTTCGAGTAATGAGCAGTTCTTC. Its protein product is CATSIGTPSSNEQFF.

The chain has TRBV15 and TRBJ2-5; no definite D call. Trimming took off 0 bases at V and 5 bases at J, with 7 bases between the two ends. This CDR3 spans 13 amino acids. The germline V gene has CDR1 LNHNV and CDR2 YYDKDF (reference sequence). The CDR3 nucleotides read TGTGCCACCAGCAGAGATCTTAGTGAGACCCAGTACTTC. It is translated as CATSRDLSETQYF.

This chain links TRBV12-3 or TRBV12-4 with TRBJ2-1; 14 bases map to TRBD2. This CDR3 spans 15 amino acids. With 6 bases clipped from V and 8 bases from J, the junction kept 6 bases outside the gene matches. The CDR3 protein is CASRPTGLAGDEQFF. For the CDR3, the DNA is TGTGCCAGCAGACCAACGGGACTAGCGGGGGATGAGCAGTTCTTC.

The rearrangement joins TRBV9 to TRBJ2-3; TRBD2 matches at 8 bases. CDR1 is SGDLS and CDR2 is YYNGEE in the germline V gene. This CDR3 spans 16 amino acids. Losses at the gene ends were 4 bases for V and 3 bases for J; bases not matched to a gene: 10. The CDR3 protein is CASSNPLSGSTDTQYF. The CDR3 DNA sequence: TGTGCCAGCAGCAATCCCCTGAGCGGGAGTACAGATACGCAGTATTTT.

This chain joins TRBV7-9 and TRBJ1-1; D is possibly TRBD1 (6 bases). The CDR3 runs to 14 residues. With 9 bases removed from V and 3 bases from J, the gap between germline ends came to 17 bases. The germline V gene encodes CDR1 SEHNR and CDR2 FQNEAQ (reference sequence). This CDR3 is CARGGPAGDTEAFF. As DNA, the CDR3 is TGTGCCAGGGGCGGACCAGCAGGGGACACTGAAGCTTTCTTT.

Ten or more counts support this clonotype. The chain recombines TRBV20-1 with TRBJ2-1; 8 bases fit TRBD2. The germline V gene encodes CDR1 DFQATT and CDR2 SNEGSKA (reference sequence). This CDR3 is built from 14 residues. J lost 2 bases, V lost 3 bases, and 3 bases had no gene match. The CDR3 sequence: CSARTAGAYNEQFF. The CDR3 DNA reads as TGCAGTGCTAGGACAGCGGGGGCCTACAATGAGCAGTTCTTC.